This T cell receptor beta chain was profiled in a study of blood T cell repertoires in COVID-19. Libraries were prepared by immunoSEQ multiplex PCR; TCRdb keeps only in-frame clonotypes and omits some of them. The repertoire holds about 80,000 clones, with approximately 90% as singletons. With V trimmed by 3 bases and J by 11 bases, 9 bases remained unmatched. The V gene's germline CDR1 is LNHDA and CDR2 SQIVND (reference sequence). There are 14 residues in the CDR3. The sequence was collected from a man aged 65 to 79 with active or convalescent COVID-19. This sequence joins TRBV19 and TRBJ1-1; 10 bases agree with TRBD1. The source material was peripheral blood. In DNA form, the CDR3 reads TGTGCCAGTAGTATGACAGGGGGCAGGGAAAATGCTTTCTTT. This sequence encodes CASSMTGGRENAFF.